This T cell receptor (beta chain) originates from a study of post-analysis software for immune sequencing data (dated by TCRdb to the mid-2010s). In the study overall: Relapsing-remitting, secondary progressive and progressive-relapsing multiple sclerosis were recorded as disease courses, and subtype annotation was lacking for some patients. The patient repertoires were compared against 11 previously published healthy control repertoires obtained from donors aged 6 to 25 years. A subset of samples was prepared in parallel using single-end sample barcoding, then pooled and co-amplified after Illumina adapter ligation. Results and caveats for the whole study, not just this receptor: Strong co-clustering of samples prepared in the same batch was shown by direct clustering with F measure, prompting a batch-effect correction. Patients showed significantly higher frequencies than controls for several TRBV segments, among them TRBV5-6, TRBV5-1 and TRBV20-1. Multiple sclerosis patients had significantly lower normalized Chao1 diversity than controls, a result that suggests substantial peripheral T-cell clonal expansion. The multiple sclerosis patient group was slightly younger than the control group.

This clonotype was observed a few times. Its antigen remains unidentified. No quality values exist for individual bases; no much larger clone is one base distant. Library method: PCR. TCRdb records Illumina HiSeq 2500 as the sequencer. To reduce PCR and sequencing biases, unique molecular identifiers were built into the TCR beta cDNA libraries. About 500,000 cDNA molecules were obtained for every 1 to 10 million input T cells, so each molecule roughly corresponded to one T cell. Patient libraries were prepared and sequenced with the same protocol used for the earlier healthy control dataset. Samples belonging to the same batch were prepared together, multiplexed and sequenced on a shared HiSeq lane. The original pipeline was this. MIGEC was used to process the raw barcoded reads, and molecular identifier groups with only a single read were discarded before consensus assembly and CDR3 extraction. VDJtools was used for post-analysis of the clonotype tables, and diversity was normalized by down-sampling every dataset to the size of the smallest sample. In repertoire overlap clustering, CDR3 amino acid sequences, but not nucleotide sequences, were matched to correct batch-related cross-sample contamination. The raw public data were reprocessed by TCRdb itself: fastp quality trimming at Q25, MiXCR clonotype calling, in-frame beta chains only. When rows share a CDR3 protein, they turn into one entry using the most common DNA and genes. The V and J calls and clone size are TCRdb's, not the authors'. This sample gives hundreds of thousands of distinct CDR3 sequences in total; approximately 50% of them show up just once. The ten largest clones capture approximately 4.4% of the sample.

To demonstrate the VDJtools post-analysis software, TCR beta repertoires were profiled from the peripheral blood of roughly 12 young patients with multiple sclerosis. Multiple sclerosis patients were children and adolescents aged about 6 to 15 years. V loses 5 bases, J loses 6 bases, and the germline ends lie 23 bases apart. The CDR3 runs 16 amino acids, cysteine and phenylalanine included. The CDR3 DNA has 48 bases and is translated from base 1. The chain was built from TRBV12-3 or TRBV12-4 and TRBJ2-7; a confident D gene designation cannot be given. Specimen: blood. The origin of this receptor is a girl aged 5-17 years with multiple sclerosis. The DNA sequence is given as TGTGCCAGCAGTCCCCCCTTCCGGTCTAGGCCCGCCGAGCAGTACTTC. Translated, this gives CASSPPFRSRPAEQYF.